This T cell receptor beta chain was retrieved from a study of T cell responses to AZD1222 COVID-19 vaccine. Background on the study: Analyses pooled second doses at about 4 or about 12 weeks.

Sequenced by immunoSEQ multiplex PCR; TCRdb stores in-frame clones only, minus some. Of around 130,000 clones in the sample, more than 70% were seen once. V was trimmed by 2 bases and J by 5 bases, leaving 8 bases between them. Germline assignment: CDR1 SGDLS and CDR2 YYNGEE. The CDR3 runs 13 residues. The clonotype was recovered from an adult in good health. V gene TRBV9 combines with J gene TRBJ1-3; D remains unclear. The material sequenced was peripheral blood, taken on day 0 of AZD1222 vaccination. CDR3 nucleotides: TGTGCCAGCAGCGTTTCCGGGAGAAACACCATATATTTT. Translation gives CASSVSGRNTIYF.